Below, 22 T cell receptor beta chains from the same sample are listed, as sequenced in a study of blood T cell repertoires in COVID-19. Using immunoSEQ multiplex PCR, the repertoire was profiled, and TCRdb retains in-frame clones only, with some absent. The top ten clones hold approximately 12% of a sample with around 310,000 clones, around 89% of them seen once. The source material was peripheral blood. The receptors were sampled from a woman aged 60-75 years with acute or convalescent COVID-19.

This chain connects TRBV7-3 to TRBJ1-6; 8 bases align to TRBD1. The V and J ends lost 4 bases and 9 bases, in that order; junction bases with no gene match: 5. The CDR3 is 14 amino acids. Germline lookup yields CDR1 SGHTA and CDR2 FQGTGA. CDR3 loop: CASSSGTGGSPLHF. CDR3 sequence (DNA): TGTGCCAGCAGCTCAGGGACAGGCGGTTCACCCCTCCACTTT.

The J gene is TRBJ1-1, the V gene TRBV6-5, with a weak D call TRBD1 (6 bases). Deletions cut 0 bases from V and 1 base from J, with 9 bases between. The CDR3 runs to 15 residues. The germline V gene has CDR1 MNHEY and CDR2 SVGAGI. DNA of the CDR3: TGTGCCAGCAGTTACTCAGGGGGATCGAACACTGAAGCTTTCTTT. It yields the protein CASSYSGGSNTEAFF.

The chain links TRBV4-2 to TRBJ2-7, with a tentative D call TRBD2 (5 bases). In germline, CDR1 is LGHNA, CDR2 YNFKEQ. Deletions cut 1 base from V and 4 bases from J, with 8 bases between. The CDR3 is 13 residues long. The CDR3 DNA reads TGTGCCAGCAGCCAAGGACTACCATACGAGCAGTACTTC. It is translated as CASSQGLPYEQYF.

CDR3 in amino acids: CATSKTGGGETQYF. CDR3 DNA: TGTGCCACCAGCAAAACAGGGGGTGGGGAGACCCAGTACTTC. The chain recombines TRBV15 with TRBJ2-5; 8 nucleotides agree with TRBD1. The CDR3 sequence is 14 residues long. The junction had 6 bases not matched to a gene; V was cut back by 4 bases and J by 5 bases. The germline V gene has CDR1 LNHNV and CDR2 YYDKDF (reference sequence).

The chain joins TRBV3-1 (or the pseudogene TRBV3-2) to TRBJ2-1; tentatively, D is TRBD2 (5 bases). V was cut by 3 bases and J by 0 bases, with 12 bases left in between. The CDR3 runs 16 residues. Germline-derived CDR1 and CDR2 are LGHDT and YNNKEL (reference sequence). The CDR3 spells CASSQPGVSSYNEQFF. The CDR3 region has the DNA TGTGCCAGCAGCCAGCCCGGGGTGAGCTCCTACAATGAGCAGTTCTTC.

The CDR3 nucleotides read TGTGCCAGCAGCCCACACACAGGGGACACTGAAGCTTTCTTT. Amino acids: CASSPHTGDTEAFF. V and J are TRBV7-9 and TRBJ1-1, with 7 bases aligning to TRBD1. The V segment lost 5 bases and the J segment 3 bases; nucleotides outside the gene matches: 6. Germline V gene data show CDR1 as SEHNR and CDR2 as FQNEAQ (reference sequence). CDR3 length: 14 residues.

In DNA form, the CDR3 reads TGTGCCAGCATTCATCAGGGGGGCAATCAGCCCCAGCATTTT. Its protein is CASIHQGGNQPQHF. The gene calls are TRBV28 and TRBJ1-5; 7 nucleotides match TRBD1. V was clipped by 7 bases and J by 2 bases; unmatched bases: 5. CDR1 and CDR2 from the germline V gene are MDHEN and SYDVKM. The CDR3 runs to 14 residues.

This clone was counted a few times. In nucleotides, the CDR3 is TGTGCCAGTAGTACGGGACTAGCGGGAGGTCAGTTCTTC. Encoded protein: CASSTGLAGGQFF. This chain uses TRBV19 with TRBJ2-1; 15 bases line up with TRBD2. The CDR3 is 13 amino acids. J lost 13 bases, V lost 4 bases, and 2 bases had no gene match. Germline V gene sequence: CDR1 LNHDA, CDR2 SQIVND (reference sequence). The whole variable domain, filled in from reference TRBV19 and TRBJ2-1, reads DGGITQSPKYLFRKEGQNVTLSCEQNLNHDAMYWYRQDPGQGLRLIYYSQIVNDFQKGDIAEGYSVSREKKESFPLTVTSAQKNPTAFYLCASSTGLAGGQFFGPGTRLTVL.

The chain has TRBV25-1 and TRBJ1-3; no clear D gene. Germline CDR1 is MGHDK and CDR2 is SYGVNS. The germline V and J ends were trimmed by 2 bases and 3 bases, with 8 bases remaining between them. The CDR3 is 14 residues long. The CDR3: CASSEGFLGNTIYF. The CDR3 region has the DNA TGTGCCAGCAGTGAAGGCTTTCTTGGAAACACCATATATTTT.

As DNA, the CDR3 is TGTGCCAGCAGCTTAAGTCGAACAGCCATGGAATATTATGGCTACACCTTC. Its protein product is CASSLSRTAMEYYGYTF. The J gene is TRBJ1-2, the V gene TRBV7-2; no firm D call. The CDR3 has 17 amino acids. Trimming removed 2 bases from V and 5 bases from J, with 21 bases in between. Germline V gene data show CDR1 as SGHTA and CDR2 as FQGNSA.

The chain recombines TRBV3-1 (or the pseudogene TRBV3-2) with TRBJ1-1, with 7 nucleotides matching TRBD1. Trimming cost V 1 base and J 10 bases; bases outside gene matches: 6. The CDR3 consists of 13 residues. Germline assignment: CDR1 LGHDT and CDR2 YNNKEL (reference sequence). Here the CDR3 reads CASSQVPEGAAFF. CDR3 nucleotide sequence: TGTGCCAGCAGCCAAGTTCCGGAGGGGGCAGCTTTCTTT.

This rearrangement joins TRBV7-9 to TRBJ1-6; 7 bases align to TRBD1. This CDR3 is built from 16 residues. With 4 bases clipped from V and 0 bases from J, the junction kept 3 bases outside the gene matches. Germline V gives CDR1 SEHNR, CDR2 FQNEAQ (reference sequence). The CDR3 DNA is TGTGCCAGCAGCTCGACAGGGAGCTCCTATAATTCACCCCTCCACTTT. Translation gives CASSSTGSSYNSPLHF. The full variable domain, in which reference TRBV7-9 and TRBJ1-6 provide the parts outside the CDR3, is DTGVSQNPRHKITKRGQNVTFRCDPISEHNRLYWYRQTLGQGPEFLTYFQNEAQLEKSRLLSDRFSAERPKGSFSTLEIQRTEQGDSAMYLCASSSTGSSYNSPLHFGNGTRLTVT.

This rearrangement joins TRBV2 to TRBJ2-5; 9 positions agree with TRBD2. CDR1 and CDR2 (germline): SNHLY, FYNNEI. CDR3 length equals 15 residues. V dropped 4 bases and J dropped 1; count of bases not matched to a gene: 4. The CDR3 DNA reads as TGTGCCAGCAGTGGTAGCGGGGGCCTCCAAGAGACCCAGTACTTC. Protein product: CASSGSGGLQETQYF.

The CDR3 bases are TGTGCCAGCAGCTTAAATTTCCTCGTTTACGAGCAGTACTTC. Translated: CASSLNFLVYEQYF. The chain couples TRBV7-2 to TRBJ2-7; D gene uncertain. Germline-derived CDR1 and CDR2 are SGHTA and FQGNSA. V was pared by 2 bases and J by 4 bases, with 12 bases between. The CDR3 has 14 amino acids.

V usage is TRBV18 and J usage is TRBJ2-7; possible D gene TRBD1, 5 bases. The CDR3 contains 13 residues. The germline V gene has CDR1 KGHSH and CDR2 LQKENI. The V gene lost 5 bases and the J gene lost 2 bases, with 10 bases spanning the gap. The CDR3 DNA is TGTGCCAGCTCAAACAGGAACCCCTACGAGCAGTACTTC. Translated: CASSNRNPYEQYF.

The genes are TRBV6-5 and TRBJ2-6; D uncertain. The V end lost 6 bases, the J end lost 0 bases, and 3 bases lay between the germline ends. The CDR3 covers 13 residues. The germline V gene has CDR1 MNHEY and CDR2 SVGAGI. The CDR3 bases are TGTGCCAGCAGCCGCTCTGGGGCCAACGTCCTGACTTTC. Protein product: CASSRSGANVLTF.

Notes on this clone: Other DNA sequences of this sample code for an identical CDR3. The chain links TRBV5-1 to TRBJ2-2, with 13 bases identical to TRBD2. Germline CDR1 and CDR2: SGHRS and YFSETQ. The V and J ends lost 3 bases and 5 bases, in that order; junction bases with no gene match: 1. The CDR3 contains 15 residues. CDR3 coding DNA: TGCGCCAGCAGCTCGGGACTAGCGGGGACCGGGGAGCTGTTTTTT. Encoded protein: CASSSGLAGTGELFF.

The CDR3 nucleotides read TGCAGCGCAGGGACTAGTGGGATTCAGTACTTC. Amino acid sequence: CSAGTSGIQYF. The rearrangement links TRBV29-1 to TRBJ2-4; 8 bases agree with TRBD2. CDR1 and CDR2 (germline): SQVTM, ANQGSEA. The ends lost 7 bases at V and 10 bases at J; junction bases unmatched: 6. This CDR3 is built from 11 residues.

The rearrangement links TRBV28 to TRBJ2-7, with 9 positions matching TRBD1. V was pared by 4 bases and J by 5 bases, with 9 bases of the junction left unmatched. The CDR3 sequence is 15 residues long. From germline, CDR1 is MDHEN and CDR2 SYDVKM. DNA for the CDR3: TGTGCCAGCAGTTCAGGCGCGACAGGGGGAAACGAGCAGTACTTC. It yields the protein CASSSGATGGNEQYF.

The chain employs TRBV28 and TRBJ2-1; 13 positions agree with TRBD2. CDR3 length: 18 amino acids. Germline CDR1 MDHEN, CDR2 SYDVKM. V gave up 4 bases and J gave up 7 bases; unmatched junction bases: 13. DNA of the CDR3: TGTGCCAGCAGTTCAACTAGCGGGGGGGCCCTCGGTAGGAATGAGCAGTTCTTC. As protein: CASSSTSGGALGRNEQFF.

CDR3 sequence reads: CASSLVIAGASPDTQYF. DNA of the CDR3: TGTGCCAGCAGCTTAGTGATAGCGGGGGCGTCCCCAGATACGCAGTATTTT. The chain combines TRBV7-9 with TRBJ2-3; 9 bases align to TRBD2. V trimming: 1 base; J trimming: 4 bases; junction bases outside the gene matches: 9. This CDR3 spans 17 amino acids. In germline, CDR1 is SEHNR, CDR2 FQNEAQ (reference sequence). Filled out from reference TRBV7-9 and TRBJ2-3, the complete variable domain reads DTGVSQNPRHKITKRGQNVTFRCDPISEHNRLYWYRQTLGQGPEFLTYFQNEAQLEKSRLLSDRFSAERPKGSFSTLEIQRTEQGDSAMYLCASSLVIAGASPDTQYFGPGTRLTVL.

There are a few counts of this clone. The chain carries TRBV7-2 and TRBJ2-4; TRBD2 might be the D (6 bases). The V gene's germline CDR1 is SGHTA and CDR2 FQGNSA. V was clipped by 3 bases and J by 8 bases, with 20 bases between them. The CDR3 is 16 residues long. In DNA, the CDR3 is TGTGCCAGCAGCTTTGTCCAGGGCCCAACGGGGGACATTCAGTACTTC. Its translation is CASSFVQGPTGDIQYF.